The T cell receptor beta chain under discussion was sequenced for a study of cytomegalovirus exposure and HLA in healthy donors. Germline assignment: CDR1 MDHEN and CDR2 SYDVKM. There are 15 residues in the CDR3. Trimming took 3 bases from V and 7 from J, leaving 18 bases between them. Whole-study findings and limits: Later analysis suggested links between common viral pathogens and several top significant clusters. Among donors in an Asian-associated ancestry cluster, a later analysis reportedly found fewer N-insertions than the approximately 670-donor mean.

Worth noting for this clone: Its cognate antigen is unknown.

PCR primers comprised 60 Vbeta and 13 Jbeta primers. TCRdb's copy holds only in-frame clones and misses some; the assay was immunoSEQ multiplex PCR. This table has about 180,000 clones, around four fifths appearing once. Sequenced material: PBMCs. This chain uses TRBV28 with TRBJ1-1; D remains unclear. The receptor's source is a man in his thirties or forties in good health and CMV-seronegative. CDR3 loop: CASSFREGFLGEAFF. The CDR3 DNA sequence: TGTGCCAGCAGTTTTCGGGAAGGGTTTCTTGGTGAAGCTTTCTTT. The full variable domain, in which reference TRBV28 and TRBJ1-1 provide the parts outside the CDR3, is DVKVTQSSRYLVKRTGEKVFLECVQDMDHENMFWYRQDPGLGLRLIYFSYDVKMKEKGDIPEGYSVSREKKERFSLILESASTNQTSMYLCASSFREGFLGEAFFGQGTRLTVV.